Included here is one T cell receptor beta chain sequence, with context. The source of the sample is a study of control samples from healthy donors and cancer patients. The trim removed 9 bases at V and 5 bases at J, leaving 4 bases unmatched. Germline CDR1 is KGHDR and CDR2 is SFDVKD. This CDR3 is 13 amino acids long. Clones were sequenced by immunoSEQ multiplex PCR, and TCRdb holds only the in-frame ones, with some missing. The sample has about 130,000 clones, 75% to 95% seen once; the top ten hold more than 2%. The chain is built from TRBV24-1 and TRBJ1-2; 11 bases map to TRBD1. Specimen: blood. The receptor comes from a man aged 18 to 29 in good health. CDR3 protein: CATGTGGSYGYTF. The CDR3 bases are TGTGCCACCGGGACAGGGGGAAGTTATGGCTACACCTTC.